The 16 T cell receptor beta chains given below trace back to one sample, sequenced in a study of identical twins. In TCRdb, the 5' RACE reads were re-called with MiXCR into one record per CDR3 protein. The sample records 640,000 or so distinct CDR3 sequences, roughly 6% being singletons. The sequenced sample consisted of naive T cells sorted from blood. The receptors come from a man aged 18 to 35 in good health.

This clonotype has more than one count but fewer than ten. The chain recombines TRBV11-2 with TRBJ2-1; a possible D gene is TRBD2 (5 bases). V dropped 2 bases and J dropped 4 bases, with 12 bases sitting between them. The CDR3 spans 15 residues. CDR1 is SGHAT, CDR2 FQNNGV, per germline. The CDR3 loop is CASSLLVAMYNEQFF. The CDR3 region has the DNA TGTGCCAGCAGCTTATTGGTAGCGATGTACAATGAGCAGTTCTTC.

The sample holds many counts of this clonotype. The chain is built from TRBV4-2 and TRBJ1-5; D possibly corresponds to TRBD1 (5 bases). The CDR3 spans 18 residues. The V gene lost 1 base and the J gene lost 4 bases, with 20 bases spanning the gap. Germline CDR1 reads LGHNA; CDR2 reads YNFKEQ. This chain's CDR3 is CASSQGGGDGSFNQPQHF. The CDR3 DNA reads as TGTGCCAGCAGCCAAGGGGGAGGGGACGGATCCTTTAATCAGCCCCAGCATTTT.

In its sample, this clonotype was seen many times. This chain uses TRBV5-1 with TRBJ1-5, with D possibly being TRBD1 (5 bases). The germline V gene encodes CDR1 SGHRS and CDR2 YFSETQ. Trimming left V 1 base short and J 6 bases short, with 14 bases between. This CDR3 region has 15 residues. CDR3 sequence reads: CASSLLGPGVQPQHF. CDR3 nucleotide sequence: TGCGCCAGCAGCTTGTTGGGACCGGGGGTTCAGCCCCAGCATTTT.

This clonotype came up many times. The chain has TRBV5-5 and TRBJ1-6; 7 bases are shared with TRBD1. The V gene's germline CDR1 is SGHKS and CDR2 YYEKEE (reference sequence). The CDR3 length is 16 residues. The V and J ends lost 0 bases and 8 bases, in that order; junction bases with no gene match: 8. The CDR3 loop is CASSLDSGRGHSPLHF. In DNA, the CDR3 is TGTGCCAGCAGCTTGGATTCGGGAAGGGGGCATTCACCCCTCCACTTT.

At least ten counts were recorded for this clonotype. The V and J genes are TRBV20-1 and TRBJ2-3; 14 bases align to TRBD2. Germline V gene lookup returns CDR1 DFQATT and CDR2 SNEGSKA (reference sequence). The CDR3 has 15 amino acids. The J segment lost 4 bases and the V segment lost 5 bases, leaving 5 bases of the junction unmatched. CDR3 region: CSAGGTSGSSDTQYF. The CDR3 DNA reads TGCAGTGCTGGGGGGACTAGCGGGAGTTCAGATACGCAGTATTTT.

Ten or more counts support this clonotype. The chain uses TRBV9 and TRBJ1-1, with D hard to call. The V end was cut by 0 bases, the J end by 4 bases, with 13 bases between. There are 15 residues in the CDR3. CDR1 and CDR2 from the germline V gene are SGDLS and YYNGEE. DNA of the CDR3: TGTGCCAGCAGCGTAGTGGGAGGGATCGGCACTGAAGCTTTCTTT. It translates to CASSVVGGIGTEAFF.

This clonotype appeared many times. The CDR3 nucleotides read TGTGCCAGCAGTTTAGGCGGGGGGTACGAGCAGTACGTC. Translating it yields CASSLGGGYEQYV. This sequence joins TRBV5-1 and TRBJ2-7, with 8 bases fitting TRBD2. Looked up from germline, CDR1 is SGHRS and CDR2 is YFSETQ. The CDR3 sequence is 13 residues long.

This clonotype was recorded many times. The rearrangement uses TRBV13 and TRBJ2-1; 7 bases are a match to TRBD2. The CDR3 has 17 amino acids. CDR1 and CDR2 from the germline V gene are PRHDT and FYEKMQ (reference sequence). Trimming cost V 5 bases and J 4 bases; bases outside gene matches: 14. Here the CDR3 reads CASSPRLGRENYNEQFF. CDR3 DNA sequence: TGTGCCAGCAGCCCACGGTTGGGGCGGGAGAATTACAATGAGCAGTTCTTC.

The chain uses TRBV12-3 or TRBV12-4 and TRBJ2-3, with D perhaps being TRBD1 or TRBD2 (5 bases each). The CDR3 extends over 16 amino acids. Trimming took off 2 bases at V and 0 bases at J, with 12 bases between the two ends. CDR3 coding DNA: TGTGCCAGCAGTTTATTCGGCTGGGACAGCACAGATACGCAGTATTTT. It translates to CASSLFGWDSTDTQYF.

The table lists this clonotype with many counts. The chain couples TRBV7-2 to TRBJ2-1, with TRBD2 matching over 9 bases. The germline gives CDR1 SGHTA, CDR2 FQGNSA. This CDR3 region has 15 residues. Germline trimming cut 5 bases from V and 5 bases from J; bases unmatched to any gene: 7. CDR3 nucleotide sequence: TGTGCCAGCAGCCACGGTAGCGGGAGTCACAATGAGCAGTTCTTC. This translates into CASSHGSGSHNEQFF.

This clonotype has ten or more counts. The chain employs TRBV18 and TRBJ2-7, with D tentatively TRBD1 (6 bases). The CDR3 has 12 residues. Trimming took off 6 bases at V and 6 bases at J, with 12 bases between the two ends. Germline-derived CDR1 and CDR2 are KGHSH and LQKENI. The CDR3 coding sequence is TGTGCCAGCTCGGAACAGGGAAGCGAGCAGTACGTC. This sequence encodes CASSEQGSEQYV.

This clonotype was counted ten times or more. This chain's CDR3 is CSILAVNEQFF. For the CDR3, the DNA is TGCAGTATACTAGCGGTCAATGAGCAGTTCTTC. This chain uses TRBV20-1 with TRBJ2-1, with 8 bases matching TRBD2. CDR1 and CDR2 (germline): DFQATT, SNEGSKA (reference sequence). CDR3 length: 11 residues. V was pared by 8 bases and J by 6 bases, with 3 bases of the junction left unmatched.

This clonotype was found a few times. The chain has TRBV7-9 and TRBJ2-3, with TRBD2 identical over 7 bases. This CDR3 is 15 amino acids long. The trim removed 7 bases at V and 3 bases at J, leaving 10 bases unmatched. The germline gives CDR1 SEHNR, CDR2 FQNEAQ (reference sequence). This CDR3 reads CASTDLAGVTDTQYF. The CDR3 region has the DNA TGTGCCAGCACGGATTTGGCGGGAGTTACAGATACGCAGTATTTT.

This clonotype has only a few counts. The chain couples TRBV6-6 to TRBJ1-1, with unresolved D. Trimming pared 5 bases from V and 11 bases from J, leaving 15 bases between. Germline lookup yields CDR1 MNHNY and CDR2 SVGAGI (reference sequence). The CDR3 is 12 residues long. As DNA, the CDR3 is TGTGCCAGCAGTCTGGACTCACCCGGGGCTTTCTTT. Encoded protein: CASSLDSPGAFF.

This clonotype has at least ten counts. The rearrangement joins TRBV28 to TRBJ2-4; tentatively, D is TRBD1 or TRBD2 (5 bases each). Germline CDR1 is MDHEN and CDR2 is SYDVKM. The CDR3 contains 14 residues. Trimming pared 4 bases from V and 8 bases from J, leaving 15 bases between. The CDR3 sequence: CASSSPGARDIQYF. For the CDR3, the DNA is TGTGCCAGCAGTTCGCCCGGGGCCAGGGACATTCAGTACTTC.

This rearrangement joins TRBV3-1 to TRBJ2-2; TRBD1 matches 8 bases. V was clipped by 2 bases and J by 5 bases; unmatched bases: 4. In germline, CDR1 is LGHDT, CDR2 YNNKEL (reference sequence). This CDR3 is 15 amino acids long. CDR3 nucleotide sequence: TGTGCCAGCAGCCAATGGACAGGGATAACCGGGGAGCTGTTTTTT. Protein: CASSQWTGITGELFF.